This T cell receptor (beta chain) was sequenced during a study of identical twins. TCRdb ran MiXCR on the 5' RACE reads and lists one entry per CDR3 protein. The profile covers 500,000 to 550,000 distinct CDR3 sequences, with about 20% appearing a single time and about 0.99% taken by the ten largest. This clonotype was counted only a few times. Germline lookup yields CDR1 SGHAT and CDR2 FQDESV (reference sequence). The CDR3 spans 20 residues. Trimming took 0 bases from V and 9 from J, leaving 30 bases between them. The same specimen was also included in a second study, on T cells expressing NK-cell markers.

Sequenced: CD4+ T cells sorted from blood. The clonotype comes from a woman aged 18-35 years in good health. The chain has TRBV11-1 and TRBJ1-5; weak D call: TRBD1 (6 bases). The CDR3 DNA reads TGTGCCAGCAGCTTAGCGCATCGTGGTAGCAGGAGGGGGAGTTTCGTGCCCCAGCATTTT. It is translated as CASSLAHRGSRRGSFVPQHF.